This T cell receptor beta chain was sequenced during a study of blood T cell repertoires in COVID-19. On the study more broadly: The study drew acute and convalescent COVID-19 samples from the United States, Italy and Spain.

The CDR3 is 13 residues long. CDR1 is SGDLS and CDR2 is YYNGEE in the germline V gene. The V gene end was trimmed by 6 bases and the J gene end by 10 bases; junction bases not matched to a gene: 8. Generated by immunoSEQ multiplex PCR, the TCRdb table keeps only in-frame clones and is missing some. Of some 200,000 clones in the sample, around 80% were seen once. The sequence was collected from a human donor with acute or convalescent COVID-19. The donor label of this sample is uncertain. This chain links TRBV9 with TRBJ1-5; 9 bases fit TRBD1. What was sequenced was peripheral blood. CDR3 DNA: TGTGCCAGCACTCGGACAGGGGTGGGTCCCCAGCATTTT. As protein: CASTRTGVGPQHF.